These 28 T cell receptor beta chains were sequenced from one sample in a study of blood T cell repertoires in COVID-19. Repertoires were generated with immunoSEQ multiplex PCR, while TCRdb's copy carries only in-frame clones and drops some. The sample has around 200,000 clones, roughly 89% seen once. Sequencing was carried out using PBMCs or T cells enriched from blood (not recorded which). The origin of the receptors is a woman between 40 and 50 years old with acute COVID-19.

The chain recombines TRBV20-1 with TRBJ2-3; TRBD2 is a possible D gene (6 bases). The CDR3 is 14 amino acids. Germline CDR1 is DFQATT and CDR2 is SNEGSKA (reference sequence). Trimming removed 3 bases from V and 7 bases from J, with 17 bases in between. The CDR3 region is CSASETGDWYTQYF. Written as DNA, the CDR3 is TGCAGTGCTAGTGAGACGGGAGACTGGTATACGCAGTATTTT.

The V gene is TRBV19, the J gene TRBJ2-7, with TRBD2 as a possible D gene (5 bases). Germline-derived CDR1 and CDR2 are LNHDA and SQIVND (reference sequence). With 3 bases removed from V and 0 bases from J, the gap between germline ends came to 9 bases. This CDR3 spans 14 amino acids. The CDR3 DNA is TGTGCCAGTAGTATCACTGGGAGCTCCTACGAGCAGTACTTC. This gives the protein CASSITGSSYEQYF.

V and J are TRBV19 and TRBJ1-2, with 7 bases fitting TRBD1. After removal of 6 bases from V and 5 bases from J, the junction contained 6 bases not matched to a gene. The CDR3 sequence is 13 residues long. The V gene's germline CDR1 is LNHDA and CDR2 SQIVND (reference sequence). The CDR3 DNA is TGTGCCAGTAGCCCCGACAGGGAATATGGCTACACCTTC. As protein: CASSPDREYGYTF.

This chain uses TRBV3-1 (or the pseudogene TRBV3-2) with TRBJ1-2, with 10 bases aligning to TRBD1. Trimming took 4 bases from V and 0 from J; bases not matched to a gene: 8. The germline V gene encodes CDR1 LGHDT and CDR2 YNNKEL (reference sequence). This CDR3 has 17 residues. This CDR3 reads CASSPHWTGGPNYGYTF. CDR3 sequence (DNA): TGTGCCAGCAGCCCACACTGGACAGGGGGTCCTAACTATGGCTACACCTTC.

This sequence joins TRBV5-1 and TRBJ2-7; the D gene is possibly TRBD2 (6 bases). This CDR3 has 14 residues. With 4 bases removed from V and 2 bases from J, the gap between germline ends came to 13 bases. In germline, CDR1 is SGHRS, CDR2 YFSETQ. In nucleotides, the CDR3 is TGCGCCAGCAGCCCTGGGGACTCGACCTACGAGCAGTACTTC. It is translated as CASSPGDSTYEQYF.

The chain uses TRBV5-1 and TRBJ2-2; tentative D call: TRBD2 (6 bases). V gave up 4 bases and J gave up 6 bases, with 13 bases separating them. Germline-derived CDR1 and CDR2 are SGHRS and YFSETQ. This CDR3 is built from 14 residues. CDR3 nucleotide sequence: TGCGCCAGCAGCCCGACTAGTCCCCCCGGGGAGCTGTTTTTT. It encodes CASSPTSPPGELFF.

The V gene is TRBV30, the J gene TRBJ1-2, with TRBD1 identical over 8 bases. Trimming cost V 2 bases and J 7 bases; bases outside gene matches: 6. The CDR3 has 13 residues. Germline V lookup: CDR1 GTSNPN, CDR2 SVGIG (reference sequence). CDR3 in DNA: TGTGCCTGGAGTTGGGCAGGGGGCGGTGGCTACACCTTC. It codes for CAWSWAGGGGYTF.

The chain combines TRBV6-2 or TRBV6-3 with TRBJ2-7, with D unclear. Germline CDR1 MNHEY, CDR2 SVGEGT. V lost 2 bases to trimming and J lost 3 bases, with 8 bases between them. The CDR3 consists of 13 residues. The DNA for the CDR3 is TGTGCCAGCAGTTACGGCCTCCGCTACGAGCAGTACTTC. It codes for CASSYGLRYEQYF.

The V and J genes are TRBV4-1 and TRBJ2-3; 8 bases are shared with TRBD2. Germline loops: CDR1 MGHRA, CDR2 YSYEKL. V gave up 1 base and J gave up 5 bases; unmatched junction bases: 11. The CDR3 totals 17 residues. CDR3 DNA: TGCGCCAGCAGCCAAGGTTTGTGGAGCGGGGGAGAAGATACGCAGTATTTT. Amino acids: CASSQGLWSGGEDTQYF.

This sequence joins TRBV4-2 and TRBJ2-7, with a possible D match to TRBD1 (6 bases). Germline V gene lookup returns CDR1 LGHNA and CDR2 YNFKEQ. The CDR3 covers 14 residues. Trimming left V 1 base short and J 3 bases short, with 10 bases between. The CDR3: CASSQGGGHYEQYF. CDR3 DNA: TGTGCCAGCAGCCAAGGTGGGGGCCACTACGAGCAGTACTTC.

J is TRBJ2-7 and V is TRBV5-1, with D perhaps matching TRBD2 (6 bases). Between the trimmed V and J ends, which lost 4 bases and 0 bases, there was a span of 17 bases. The CDR3 extends over 16 amino acids. Looked up from germline, CDR1 is SGHRS and CDR2 is YFSETQ. The DNA for the CDR3 is TGCGCCAGCAGCCCCACCCCGGGACTTAGCTCCTACGAGCAGTACTTC. Amino acids: CASSPTPGLSSYEQYF.

This chain uses TRBV6-1 with TRBJ1-6; 8 bases are shared with TRBD1. This CDR3 is 16 amino acids long. Germline V gene data show CDR1 as MNHNS and CDR2 as SASEGT. Trimming took 3 bases from V and 8 from J; bases not matched to a gene: 9. CDR3 in amino acids: CASSESRTGWYSPLHF. DNA of the CDR3: TGTGCCAGCAGTGAGAGTCGGACAGGGTGGTATTCACCCCTCCACTTT.

V is TRBV2 and J is TRBJ2-7; 12 nucleotides line up with TRBD2. In germline, CDR1 is SNHLY, CDR2 FYNNEI. The CDR3 runs 14 residues. V was clipped by 5 bases and J by 3 bases; unmatched bases: 2. The CDR3 region is CASSQTSGGYEQYF. CDR3 DNA: TGTGCCAGCAGTCAGACTAGCGGGGGCTACGAGCAGTACTTC.

The chain employs TRBV6-5 and TRBJ2-3; TRBD2 matches 8 bases. The ends lost 4 bases at V and 3 bases at J; junction bases unmatched: 9. The CDR3 extends over 16 amino acids. The germline V gene encodes CDR1 MNHEY and CDR2 SVGAGI. The CDR3 DNA sequence: TGTGCCAGCAGTTGGGATCCTAGCGGGCTAACAGATACGCAGTATTTT. Translation gives CASSWDPSGLTDTQYF.

The chain employs TRBV2 and TRBJ1-6; D not certain. This CDR3 has 15 residues. The V end was cut by 6 bases, the J end by 5 bases, with 14 bases between. Germline CDR1 reads SNHLY; CDR2 reads FYNNEI. The CDR3 DNA is TGTGCCAGCAGCCGCTCCCAGTCCCATAATTCACCCCTCCACTTT. It is translated as CASSRSQSHNSPLHF.

This chain uses TRBV21-1 with TRBJ2-1; the table names TRBD1, a call not compared with the DNA. TRBV21-1 is tagged as a pseudogene. This CDR3 comprises 16 residues. The chain's CDR3 is CASSKHQGSSYNEQFF. The CDR3 DNA follows: TGTGCCAGCAGCAAACATCAGGGCAGCTCCTACAATGAGCAGTTCTTC.

This clone was detected only once. V gene TRBV5-1 combines with J gene TRBJ2-2; 10 nucleotides agree with TRBD1. The V gene end was trimmed by 5 bases and the J gene end by 6 bases; junction bases not matched to a gene: 7. The CDR3 is 15 residues long. Germline CDR1 and CDR2: SGHRS and YFSETQ. The CDR3 spells CASSPGTGAAGELFF. CDR3 DNA sequence: TGCGCCAGCAGTCCCGGGACAGGGGCTGCCGGGGAGCTGTTTTTT.

The CDR3 bases are TGTGCCAGCAGTTTTACGGGGGAGACCCAGTACTTC. Its protein product is CASSFTGETQYF. V usage is TRBV12-3 or TRBV12-4 and J usage is TRBJ2-5; D perhaps matches TRBD2 (5 bases). The CDR3 is made up of 12 amino acids. V was shortened by 3 bases and J by 5 bases, with 7 bases between the two germline ends.

The rearrangement uses TRBV28 and TRBJ2-5; 8 bases align to TRBD1. CDR1 and CDR2 (germline): MDHEN, SYDVKM. The junction had 7 bases not matched to a gene; V was cut back by 6 bases and J by 1 base. The CDR3 covers 15 residues. The CDR3 here is CASSTTGQGQETQYF. The DNA for the CDR3 is TGTGCCAGCAGCACGACCGGACAGGGCCAAGAGACCCAGTACTTC. Full variable domain (rest looked up from reference TRBV28 and TRBJ2-5): DVKVTQSSRYLVKRTGEKVFLECVQDMDHENMFWYRQDPGLGLRLIYFSYDVKMKEKGDIPEGYSVSREKKERFSLILESASTNQTSMYLCASSTTGQGQETQYFGPGTRLLVL.

The gene calls are TRBV11-2 and TRBJ1-3; D is undetermined. The CDR3 length is 17 residues. Germline values: CDR1 SGHAT, CDR2 FQNNGV. Between the trimmed V and J ends, which lost 5 bases and 0 bases, there was a span of 17 bases. The DNA for the CDR3 is TGTGCCAGCAGCCTAGGGAGCGGCGCAGGCTCTGGAAACACCATATATTTT. Translation: CASSLGSGAGSGNTIYF.

The V and J genes are TRBV19 and TRBJ1-2, with 9 bases fitting TRBD1. This CDR3 is 14 amino acids long. Germline CDR1 is LNHDA and CDR2 is SQIVND (reference sequence). V was pared by 4 bases and J by 7 bases, with 7 bases of the junction left unmatched. CDR3 DNA: TGTGCCAGTAGTACCGGGGAGACAGGGGGTGGCTACACCTTC. This encodes CASSTGETGGGYTF.

The genes are TRBV18 and TRBJ1-2, with D possibly being TRBD1 (6 bases). The CDR3 has 15 amino acids. V was trimmed by 1 base and J by 2 bases, leaving 11 bases between them. CDR1 and CDR2 (germline): KGHSH, LQKENI. CDR3 loop: CASSPLIQGNYGYTF. In DNA form, the CDR3 reads TGTGCCAGCTCACCACTGATCCAGGGGAACTATGGCTACACCTTC.

The V and J genes are TRBV12-5 and TRBJ2-1; TRBD2 matches 13 bases. The CDR3 is 15 residues long. V was pared by 7 bases and J by 9 bases, with 9 bases of the junction left unmatched. Germline loops: CDR1 LGHNT, CDR2 FRNRAP. CDR3 DNA sequence: TGTGCTAGTGCCCCATCGGGACTAGCGGGATTTGAGCAGTTCTTC. It translates to CASAPSGLAGFEQFF.

This chain joins TRBV29-1 and TRBJ1-1; D call uncertain. Germline V gene sequence: CDR1 SQVTM, CDR2 ANQGSEA. This CDR3 comprises 13 residues. The V gene lost 3 bases and the J gene lost 5 bases, with 13 bases spanning the gap. CDR3 nucleotide sequence: TGCAGCGTTGATCGGCCCCCGGGGACTGAAGCTTTCTTT. It specifies CSVDRPPGTEAFF.

The rearrangement joins TRBV7-2 to TRBJ2-5; the match to TRBD2 covers 9 bases. V lost 2 bases to trimming and J lost 3 bases; unmatched junction nucleotides: 13. There are 18 residues in the CDR3. In germline, CDR1 is SGHTA, CDR2 FQGNSA. CDR3 sequence: CASSLNPPAGGLEETQYF. CDR3 in DNA: TGTGCCAGCAGCTTAAATCCCCCAGCGGGAGGATTAGAAGAGACCCAGTACTTC.

This sequence joins TRBV30 and TRBJ2-2, with 7 bases aligning to TRBD1. Germline assignment: CDR1 GTSNPN and CDR2 SVGIG (reference sequence). The CDR3 contains 13 residues. CDR3 DNA sequence: TGTGCTTTGGCCGGGACAGTCCCCGGGGAGCTGTTTTTT. This encodes CALAGTVPGELFF.

The V and J genes are TRBV19 and TRBJ1-5, with 7 nucleotides matching TRBD1. This CDR3 has 15 residues. V lost 5 bases and J lost 2; bases outside the gene matches: 6. Germline-derived CDR1 and CDR2 are LNHDA and SQIVND (reference sequence). CDR3 sequence reads: CASSSNTGGNQPQHF. DNA of the CDR3: TGTGCCAGTAGTTCCAACACAGGGGGCAATCAGCCCCAGCATTTT.

The chain employs TRBV7-2 and TRBJ2-1; D gene ambiguous. V was clipped by 2 bases and J by 10 bases, with 12 bases between them. The CDR3 has 13 amino acids. Germline lookup yields CDR1 SGHTA and CDR2 FQGNSA. Here the CDR3 DNA reads TGTGCCAGCAGCTTATTCCCTGAGTCGGAGCAGTTCTTC. Protein sequence: CASSLFPESEQFF.